This T cell receptor (beta chain) was documented in a study of regulatory T cells in long-lasting Graves disease. Study outcomes and limitations: Persistent patients shared more public clonotypes (2,741) than newly diagnosed patients (approximately 1,000). Persistent disease showed a preference for TRBV28, TRBJ1-2 and TRBJ2-5.

The time point is: newly diagnosed GD, antithyroid drugs for less than 3 months. There was RNA extracted from PBMCs, and the TCR library was made from it. The CDR3 sequence is 15 residues long. The V gene's germline CDR1 is MDHEN and CDR2 SYDVKM. The V end was cut by 4 bases, the J end by 1 base, with 13 bases between. Libraries of TCR beta came from iRepertoire HTBI primers plus Arm-PCR of CDR3 regions. Each CDR3 protein is one row after TCRdb ran MiXCR on the multiplex PCR reads. Among about 400,000 distinct CDR3 sequences listed, around 16% were seen once. This clonotype has a count of ten or more. Its antigen is undetermined.

The genes are TRBV28 and TRBJ2-5; D may be TRBD2 (6 bases). The source is a female donor with Graves disease. The source was peripheral blood mononuclear cells (PBMCs), collected at new diagnosis, from a patient treated with antithyroid drugs. CDR3 residues: CASSYTHGGQETQYF. The CDR3 DNA is TGTGCCAGCAGTTACACCCACGGGGGCCAAGAGACCCAGTACTTC.